This T cell receptor beta chain was identified during a study of cytomegalovirus exposure and HLA in healthy donors. The data were produced by immunoSEQ multiplex PCR, yet TCRdb's version contains in-frame clones alone and is incomplete. The data hold 70,000 to 80,000 clones, with roughly 95% observed a single time. This clone is a singleton in its sample. The antigen remains undetermined. General observations from the study: Cytomegalovirus-associated TCR beta chains were listed, numbering 150 to 200. Both high specificity and high sensitivity reportedly marked the classifier's diagnosis of cytomegalovirus status.

Material for sequencing was PBMCs. This sequence originates from a woman under 30 in good health and CMV-seropositive.

As DNA, the CDR3 is TGTGCCAGCAGCTTCAGCGGGAAAAACACTGAGCAGTTCTTC. This sequence encodes CASSFSGKNTEQFF. This chain connects TRBV11-1 to TRBJ2-1; 7 nucleotides line up with TRBD2. The CDR3 runs to 14 residues. CDR1 is SGHAT and CDR2 is FQDESV in the germline V gene (reference sequence). Trimming at V came to 3 bases and at J to 9 bases, leaving 8 bases not matched to a gene. The whole variable domain, remainder taken from reference TRBV11-1 and TRBJ2-1, is EAEVAQSPRYKITEKSQAVAFWCDPISGHATLYWYRQILGQGPELLVQFQDESVVDDSQLPKDRFSAERLKGVDSTLKIQPAELGDSAMYLCASSFSGKNTEQFFGPGTRLTVL.